These 22 T cell receptor beta chains were all obtained from the same sample, sequenced in a study of immune heterogeneity within non-small cell lung tumors. Amplification of TCR beta CDR3 was performed by multiplex PCR with 32 V and 13 J primers. TCRdb re-called the multiplex PCR reads with MiXCR, one entry per CDR3 protein. The sample lists fewer than 13,000 distinct CDR3 sequences; less than 30% were seen once. Bulk tumor genomic DNA, 550 to 650 ng per sample, was the template. Biopsies that were spaced far apart were taken, several per primary tumor, during surgery. Curative surgery was undertaken by patients, who had untreated, newly diagnosed non-small cell lung cancer. Sample: lung tumor tissue. These receptors were obtained from a man aged 50-60 years with non-small cell lung cancer.

Regarding this clonotype: Being one base from a much bigger clone, this may be a read error. The chain has TRBV12-3 or TRBV12-4 and TRBJ2-6; tentatively, D is TRBD1 or TRBD2 (6 bases each). Trimming removed 0 bases from V and 4 bases from J, with 22 bases in between. The CDR3 is 20 residues long. CDR3 sequence reads: CASSLAGGQRMREGANVLTF. CDR3 bases: TGTGCCAGCAGTTTAGCAGGGGGGCAGAGGATGCGGGAAGGGGCCAACGTCCTGACTTTC.

This sequence joins TRBV5-4 and TRBJ1-2; D uncertain. The length of the CDR3 is 14 residues. CDR1 SGHNT and CDR2 YYREEE come from the germline V gene (reference sequence). The germline V and J ends were trimmed by 4 bases and 2 bases, with 12 bases remaining between them. As DNA, the CDR3 is TGTGCCAGCAGCGTATGGACCGGAAACTATGGCTACACCTTC. The encoded protein is CASSVWTGNYGYTF.

As for this clonotype: At one boundary the junction diverges from the germline segment, which might be a read error. The J gene is TRBJ2-3, the V gene TRBV15; a weak D match, TRBD2 (5 bases). The germline CDR1 and CDR2 sequences are LNHNV and YYDKDF (reference sequence). The CDR3 has 15 residues. Written as DNA, the CDR3 is TGTGTCACCAGCAGAGAAACTAGTTTCACAGATACACAGTATTTT. Translating gives CVTSRETSFTDTQYF.

The rearrangement links TRBV25-1 to TRBJ1-2, with a possible D match to TRBD1 (6 bases). The germline V gene encodes CDR1 MGHDK and CDR2 SYGVNS. This CDR3 spans 12 amino acids. Trimming took 6 bases from V and 4 from J, leaving 9 bases between them. The CDR3 region is CASRGGAYGYTF. DNA of the CDR3: TGTGCCAGCAGGGGGGGGGCCTATGGCTACACCTTC.

The chain couples TRBV11-2 to TRBJ2-3; TRBD2 agrees at 15 bases. The V gene's germline CDR1 is SGHAT and CDR2 FQNNGV. This CDR3 contains 17 residues. With V trimmed by 5 bases and J by 6 bases, 9 bases remained unmatched. This CDR3 reads CASSPKRGTSGGDTQYF. DNA for the CDR3: TGTGCCAGCAGCCCGAAACGAGGGACTAGCGGGGGGGATACGCAGTATTTT.

With respect to this clonotype: A junction boundary mismatches the germline segment, possibly from a read error. The chain uses TRBV12-3 or TRBV12-4 and TRBJ2-2; D might be TRBD1 (6 bases). There are 17 residues in the CDR3. The CDR3 DNA sequence: TGTGCCAGCAGTCGAGGGACGGACAGCGCGAACACCTGGGAGCTGTTTTTT. It yields the protein CASSRGTDSANTWELFF.

As regards this clonotype: It may be a read error: a sequence one base away is much more abundant. The V and J genes are TRBV7-2 and TRBJ1-2; D uncertain. CDR1 is SGHTA and CDR2 is FQGNSA in the germline V gene. The CDR3 loop spans 14 amino acids. CDR3 coding DNA: TGTGCCAGCAGCTTCGTGGAGGGCTCGGGCGGCTACGCCTTC. It specifies CASSFVEGSGGYAF.

The table lists this clonotype with a few counts. The chain has TRBV10-2 and TRBJ2-3; maybe TRBD1 (5 bases). CDR3 size: 11 residues. Trimming took off 6 bases at V and 9 bases at J, with 10 bases between the two ends. Germline V CDR1 and CDR2: WSHSY, SAAADI. The CDR3 protein is CASSQDTTQYF. As DNA, the CDR3 is TGCGCCAGCAGCCAGGACACAACGCAGTATTTT.

This clonotype was observed once. This sequence may be a read error, since a much larger clone differs from it by one base. The chain carries TRBV18 and TRBJ2-7; 11 bases align to TRBD2. Germline V gene lookup returns CDR1 KGHSH and CDR2 LQKENI. V lost 4 bases, J lost 1 base, and 9 bases stayed unmatched. CDR3 size: 17 residues. This chain's CDR3 is CASSRLNSGGGSYEQYF. The DNA for the CDR3 is TGTGCCAGCTCACGACTAAATAGCGGGGGGGGTTCCTACGAGCAGTACTTC.

CDR3 residues: CASRKGVGGAVDTQYF. The CDR3 bases are TGTGCCAGCAGAAAGGGAGTAGGGGGCGCGGTAGATACGCAGTATTTT. The rearrangement uses TRBV2 and TRBJ2-3, with 7 bases that match TRBD1. Trimming removed 6 bases from V and 5 bases from J; junction bases left unmatched: 14. Germline CDR1 is SNHLY and CDR2 is FYNNEI. This CDR3 comprises 16 residues.

With regard to this clonotype: It may be a read error: a sequence one base away is much more abundant. The chain couples TRBV6-1 to TRBJ1-6; the D is unclear. Trimming shortened V by 1 base and J by 10 bases, and 11 bases separated the two germline ends. CDR3 length equals 14 residues. From germline, CDR1 is MNHNS and CDR2 SASEGT. The CDR3 loop reads CASSEETPASPLHF. CDR3 coding DNA: TGTGCCAGCAGTGAAGAGACCCCCGCCTCACCCCTCCACTTT.

By sample fraction, this clonotype is medium-sized (0.01 to 0.1%). The gene calls are TRBV11-2 and TRBJ2-5; D call uncertain. CDR1 and CDR2 (germline): SGHAT, FQNNGV. The CDR3 has 14 residues. V was shortened by 5 bases and J by 3 bases, with 13 bases between the two germline ends. The CDR3 sequence is CASSPSGSKETQYF. The CDR3 DNA follows: TGTGCCAGCAGCCCATCCGGGTCTAAAGAGACCCAGTACTTC.

To note about this clonotype: Being one base from a much bigger clone, this may be a read error. This chain links TRBV12-3 or TRBV12-4 with TRBJ2-5; maybe TRBD2 (6 bases). V shed 8 bases and J shed 6 bases, with 19 bases lying between them. This CDR3 has 14 residues. This CDR3 reads CASGKIGGEQTQYF. CDR3 nucleotide sequence: TGTGCCAGCGGGAAAATAGGAGGGGAACAGACCCAGTACTTC.

By sample fraction, this clonotype is medium-sized. The J gene is TRBJ1-3, the V gene TRBV2; D is ambiguous. The CDR3 spans 15 residues. The germline V and J ends were trimmed by 4 bases and 8 bases, with 18 bases remaining between them. Germline CDR1 is SNHLY and CDR2 is FYNNEI. CDR3 DNA: TGTGCCAGCAGTGCATGGGAGGTATCGGCAGACACCATATATTTT. This encodes CASSAWEVSADTIYF.

Sample share makes this clonotype medium-sized (0.01 to 0.1%). V gene TRBV30 combines with J gene TRBJ1-2; TRBD1 matches at 7 bases. V gave up 7 bases and J gave up 7 bases; unmatched junction bases: 9. Per the germline V gene, CDR1 is GTSNPN and CDR2 is SVGIG (reference sequence). This CDR3 spans 12 amino acids. The CDR3 here is CAFYKGAGGYTF. In nucleotides, the CDR3 is TGTGCCTTTTACAAGGGGGCGGGTGGCTACACCTTC.

This clonotype was seen only a few times. CDR3 protein: CASSPQGVGTDTQYF. CDR3 bases: TGTGCCAGCAGCCCGCAGGGGGTTGGCACAGATACGCAGTATTTT. This chain joins TRBV7-3 and TRBJ2-3; 7 nucleotides agree with TRBD1. V shed 5 bases, J shed 1 base, and the junction held 6 bases outside the gene matches. The CDR3 has 15 residues. The germline V gene encodes CDR1 SGHTA and CDR2 FQGTGA.

This clonotype has at least ten counts. The chain joins TRBV20-1 to TRBJ1-4; weak D call: TRBD1 (5 bases). CDR1 is DFQATT, CDR2 SNEGSKA, per germline (reference sequence). The germline V and J ends were trimmed by 2 bases and 7 bases, with 17 bases remaining between them. This CDR3 is 15 amino acids long. CDR3 DNA sequence: TGCAGTGCTAGACCCCCCGGGGGAGGGACTGAAAAACTGTTTTTT. Translating gives CSARPPGGGTEKLFF.

By sample share, this clonotype is medium-sized. The J gene is TRBJ2-1, the V gene TRBV10-2; 7 bases fit TRBD2. V shed 5 bases and J 6 bases; nucleotides not matched to a gene: 4. The CDR3 is 13 amino acids. The germline CDR1 and CDR2 sequences are WSHSY and SAAADI. The CDR3 nucleotides read TGCGCCAGCAGTAGCGGGGTGGTCAATGAGCAGTTCTTC. Translation gives CASSSGVVNEQFF.

Relative to its sample, this clonotype is medium-sized. This rearrangement joins TRBV6-1 to TRBJ1-5; TRBD1 aligns across 9 bases. Germline CDR1 is MNHNS and CDR2 is SASEGT. The CDR3 runs 18 residues. V lost 2 bases, J lost 0 bases, and 8 bases stayed unmatched. DNA for the CDR3: TGTGCCAGCAGTGAACAACCGACAGGGGGTAATAGCAATCAGCCCCAGCATTTT. It is translated as CASSEQPTGGNSNQPQHF.

As to this clonotype: At one of its ends the junction is not consistent with the germline gene, which may arise from a read error. This chain joins TRBV6-1 and TRBJ2-1, with unresolved D. The CDR3 spans 17 residues. CDR1 is MNHNS, CDR2 SASEGT, per germline. CDR3 nucleotides: TGTGCCAGCAGTGATGGGTCCTTTCCGCTGAAGAGGAATGAGCTGTTCTTC. As protein: CASSDGSFPLKRNELFF.

This clonotype has a handful of counts. The V call is TRBV4-1, the J call TRBJ1-2, with D possibly being TRBD1 (6 bases). V was pared by 0 bases and J by 5 bases, with 13 bases between. CDR1 and CDR2 from the germline V gene are MGHRA and YSYEKL. The CDR3 has 15 residues. CDR3: CASSQDPGQQYGYTF. The CDR3 bases are TGCGCCAGCAGCCAAGATCCAGGACAGCAATATGGCTACACCTTC.

The V call is TRBV6-1, the J call TRBJ2-5; the match to TRBD2 covers 12 bases. V gave up 2 bases and J gave up 2 bases; unmatched junction bases: 0. The CDR3 sequence is 15 residues long. CDR1 and CDR2 from the germline V gene are MNHNS and SASEGT. This CDR3 is CASSELAGGQETQYF. The CDR3 bases are TGTGCCAGCAGTGAACTAGCGGGGGGGCAAGAGACCCAGTACTTC.